This T cell receptor beta chain originates from a study of circulating and synovial CD4+ cells in juvenile arthritis. Patients with active juvenile idiopathic arthritis donated these samples. CDR3 length: 15 residues. Germline-derived CDR1 and CDR2 are MNHEY and SVGAGI. Trimming stripped 2 bases from V and 4 bases from J, with 14 bases between. TCRdb's copy holds only in-frame clones and misses some; the assay was immunoSEQ multiplex PCR. Found here are 30,000 to 40,000 clones, approximately 93% of them singletons; the top ten hold around 0.67%. The sample comprised CD4+ T cells from blood. This chain joins TRBV6-5 and TRBJ1-2; D possibly corresponds to TRBD1 (6 bases). The origin of this receptor is a human donor with juvenile idiopathic arthritis. CDR3 sequence reads: CASSYRDTGVYGYTF. As DNA, the CDR3 is TGTGCCAGCAGTTACCGGGACACGGGCGTCTATGGCTACACCTTC.